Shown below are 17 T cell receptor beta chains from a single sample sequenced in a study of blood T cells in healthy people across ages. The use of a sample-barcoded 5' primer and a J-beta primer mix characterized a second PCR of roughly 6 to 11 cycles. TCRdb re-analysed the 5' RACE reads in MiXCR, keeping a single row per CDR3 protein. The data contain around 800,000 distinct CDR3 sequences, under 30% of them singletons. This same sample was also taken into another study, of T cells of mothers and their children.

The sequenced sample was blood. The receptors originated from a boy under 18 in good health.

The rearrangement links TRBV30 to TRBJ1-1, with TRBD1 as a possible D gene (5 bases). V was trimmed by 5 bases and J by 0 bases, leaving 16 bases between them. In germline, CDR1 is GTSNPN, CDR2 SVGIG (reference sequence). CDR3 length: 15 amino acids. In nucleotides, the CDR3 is TGTGCCTGGGAGACGCCGGACAAGATGAACACTGAAGCTTTCTTT. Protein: CAWETPDKMNTEAFF.

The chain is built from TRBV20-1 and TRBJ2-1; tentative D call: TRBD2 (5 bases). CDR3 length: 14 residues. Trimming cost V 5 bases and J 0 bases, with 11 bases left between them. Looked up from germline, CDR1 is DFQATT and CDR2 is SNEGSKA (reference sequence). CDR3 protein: CSAPRGSSYNEQFF. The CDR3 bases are TGCAGTGCTCCACGGGGTAGCTCCTACAATGAGCAGTTCTTC.

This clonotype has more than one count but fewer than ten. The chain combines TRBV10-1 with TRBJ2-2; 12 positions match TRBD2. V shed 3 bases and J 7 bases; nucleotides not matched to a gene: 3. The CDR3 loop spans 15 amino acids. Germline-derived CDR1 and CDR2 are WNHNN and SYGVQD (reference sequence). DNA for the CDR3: TGCGCCAGCAGTGACAGACTAGCGGGGGACGGGGAGCTGTTTTTT. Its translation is CASSDRLAGDGELFF.

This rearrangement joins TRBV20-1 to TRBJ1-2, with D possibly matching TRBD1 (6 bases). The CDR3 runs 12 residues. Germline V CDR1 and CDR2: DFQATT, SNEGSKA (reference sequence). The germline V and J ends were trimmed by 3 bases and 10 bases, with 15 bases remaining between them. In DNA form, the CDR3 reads TGCAGTGCTAGCGGGGGGGCGAACGACTACACCTTC. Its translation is CSASGGANDYTF.

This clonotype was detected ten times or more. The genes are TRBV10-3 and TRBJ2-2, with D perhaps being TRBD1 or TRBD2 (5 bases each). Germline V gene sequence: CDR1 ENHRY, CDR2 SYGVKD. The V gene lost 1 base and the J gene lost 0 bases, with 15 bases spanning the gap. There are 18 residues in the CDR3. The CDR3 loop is CAISEYSPGRSNTGELFF. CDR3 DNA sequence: TGTGCCATCAGTGAGTATAGCCCGGGACGGTCGAACACCGGGGAGCTGTTTTTT.

The CDR3 DNA sequence: TGTGCCAGCAGCTTTGGCCCCGTCCGCACAGATACGCAGTATTTT. Protein product: CASSFGPVRTDTQYF. The gene calls are TRBV7-2 and TRBJ2-3; D is undetermined. V dropped 3 bases and J dropped 1 base, with 11 bases sitting between them. Germline-derived CDR1 and CDR2 are SGHTA and FQGNSA. This CDR3 has 15 amino acids.

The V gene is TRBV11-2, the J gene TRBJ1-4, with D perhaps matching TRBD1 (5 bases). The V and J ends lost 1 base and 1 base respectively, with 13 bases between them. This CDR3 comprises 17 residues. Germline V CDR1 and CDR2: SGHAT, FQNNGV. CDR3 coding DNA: TGTGCCAGCAGCTTAGCGTCAGGGAGGATAACTAATGAAAAACTGTTTTTT. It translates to CASSLASGRITNEKLFF.

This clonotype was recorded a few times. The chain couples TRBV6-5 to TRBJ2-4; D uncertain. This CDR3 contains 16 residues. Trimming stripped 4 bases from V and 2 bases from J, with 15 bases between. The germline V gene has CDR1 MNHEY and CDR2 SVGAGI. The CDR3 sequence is CASSSGYSVTKNIQYF. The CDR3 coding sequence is TGTGCCAGCAGTTCGGGCTATTCTGTGACCAAAAACATTCAGTACTTC.

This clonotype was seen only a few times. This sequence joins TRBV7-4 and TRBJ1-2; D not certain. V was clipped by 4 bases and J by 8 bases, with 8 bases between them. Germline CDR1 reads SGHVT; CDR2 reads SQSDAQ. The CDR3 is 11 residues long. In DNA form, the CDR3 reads TGTGCCAGCAGCTCCCTGGAGGGCTACACCTTC. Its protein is CASSSLEGYTF.

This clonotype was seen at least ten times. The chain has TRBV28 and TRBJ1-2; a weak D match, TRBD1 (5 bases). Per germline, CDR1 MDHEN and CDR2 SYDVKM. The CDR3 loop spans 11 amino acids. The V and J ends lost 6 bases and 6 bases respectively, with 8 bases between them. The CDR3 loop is CASSYRNGYTF. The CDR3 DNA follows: TGTGCCAGCAGCTACAGGAATGGCTACACCTTC.

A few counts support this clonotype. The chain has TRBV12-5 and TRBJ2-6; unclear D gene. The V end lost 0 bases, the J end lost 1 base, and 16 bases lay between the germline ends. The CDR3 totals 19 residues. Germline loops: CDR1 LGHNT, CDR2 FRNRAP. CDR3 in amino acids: CASGLVRPGRISGANVLTF. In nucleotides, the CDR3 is TGTGCTAGTGGTTTGGTACGACCGGGCCGAATATCTGGGGCCAACGTCCTGACTTTC.

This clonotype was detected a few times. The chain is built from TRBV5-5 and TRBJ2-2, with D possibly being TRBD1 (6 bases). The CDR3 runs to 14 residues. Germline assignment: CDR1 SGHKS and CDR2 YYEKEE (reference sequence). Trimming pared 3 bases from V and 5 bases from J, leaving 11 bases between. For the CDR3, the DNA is TGTGCCAGCAGCTCCGACAGGACTACCGGGGAGCTGTTTTTT. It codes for CASSSDRTTGELFF.

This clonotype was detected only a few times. The CDR3 loop is CSAKGDLGANVLTF. CDR3 bases: TGCAGTGCCAAGGGGGATCTTGGGGCCAACGTCCTGACTTTC. The rearrangement links TRBV20-1 to TRBJ2-6; TRBD1 might be the D (6 bases). The V gene lost 6 bases and the J gene lost 3 bases, with 12 bases spanning the gap. This CDR3 is 14 amino acids long. Germline V CDR1 and CDR2: DFQATT, SNEGSKA (reference sequence).

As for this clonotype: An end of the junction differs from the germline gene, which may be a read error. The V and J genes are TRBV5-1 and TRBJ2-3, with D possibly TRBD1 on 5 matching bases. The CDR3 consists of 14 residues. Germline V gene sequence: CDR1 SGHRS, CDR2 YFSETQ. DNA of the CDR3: TGCGCCAGCAGCCTGCCAGGGATCACCGATACGCAGTGTTTT. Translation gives CASSLPGITDTQCF.

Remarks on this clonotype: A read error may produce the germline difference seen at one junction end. The CDR3 spells CAGSVRQGAYGYTF. The CDR3 nucleotides are TGTGCCGGTAGTGTTCGACAGGGGGCATATGGCTACACCTTC. The chain is built from TRBV19 and TRBJ1-2; 10 bases line up with TRBD1. The CDR3 is made up of 14 amino acids. CDR1 and CDR2 (germline): LNHDA, SQIVND (reference sequence).

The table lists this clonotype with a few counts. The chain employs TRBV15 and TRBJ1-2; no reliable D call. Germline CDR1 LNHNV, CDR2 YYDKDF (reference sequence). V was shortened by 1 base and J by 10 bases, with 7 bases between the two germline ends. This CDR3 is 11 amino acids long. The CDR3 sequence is CATSRARAYTF. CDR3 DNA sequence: TGTGCCACCAGCAGAGCGAGGGCCTACACCTTC.

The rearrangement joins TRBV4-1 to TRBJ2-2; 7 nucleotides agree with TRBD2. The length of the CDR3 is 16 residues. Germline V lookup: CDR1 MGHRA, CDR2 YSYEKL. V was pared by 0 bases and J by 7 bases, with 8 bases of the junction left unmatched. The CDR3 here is CASSQDGGTTSGELFF. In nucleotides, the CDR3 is TGCGCCAGCAGCCAAGACGGGGGGACTACGAGCGGGGAGCTGTTTTTT.